The text below deals with one TCR beta chain. These data are taken from a study of human T cells and chemical hapten exposure. The V gene end was trimmed by 3 bases and the J gene end by 4 bases; junction bases not matched to a gene: 2. Germline V CDR1 and CDR2: LGHNA, YSLEER. CDR3 length: 14 residues. Time point of the sample: patch test 3, about 24 weeks after DPC sensitization. Described treatment: therapeutic diphenylcyclopropenone sensitization with weekly scalp DPC. TCRdb re-analysed the RACE reads in MiXCR, keeping a single row per CDR3 protein. This sample yields 100,000 or so distinct CDR3 sequences, of which nearly 35% are seen a single time; roughly 2.6% belongs to the top ten.

The sequencing here drew on whole blood, taken in connection with sensitization to the hapten diphenylcyclopropenone (DPC). J is TRBJ2-3 and V is TRBV4-3, with 9 bases aligning to TRBD2. The receptor was isolated from a man aged 40-55 years with alopecia areata. Some clones in this sample may be carry-over from other donors' samples. As DNA, the CDR3 is TGCGCCAGCAGCCATGGCGGGGGGGCAGATACGCAGTATTTT. Translated: CASSHGGGADTQYF.